This T cell receptor (beta chain) was sequenced for a study of OX40 agonist ivuxolimab in advanced cancers. Turning to the study itself: An anti-OX40 (CD134) antibody with agonistic activity, ivuxolimab, was administered to patients. Every 2 weeks, ivuxolimab was infused into the patients intravenously at between 0.01 and 10 mg/kg. The study, taken as a whole, reports: The antigen specificity of the peripheral T cells (those that were expanded) was not determined.

Data came from immunoSEQ multiplex PCR; TCRdb stores just in-frame clones and leaves some out. The data hold about 91,000 clones, with more than 75% observed a single time. Note on this clone: Antigen specificity is unknown.

There are 17 residues in the CDR3. The chain is built from TRBV1 and TRBJ2-1; TRBD2, as called in the table, went unchecked against the DNA. TRBV1 is described as a pseudogene. The sample consisted of CD4+ or CD8+ T cells sorted from blood, taken in a trial of the OX40 agonist ivuxolimab. This clonotype was sampled from an adult with an advanced solid tumor such as melanoma, head and neck, liver or kidney cancer. CDR3 region: CTSSQALTSGAYNEQFF. In DNA, the CDR3 is TGCACCAGCAGCCAAGCCCTTACTAGCGGGGCTTACAATGAGCAGTTCTTC.